This TCR beta chain emerged from a study of T cell responses to AZD1222 COVID-19 vaccine. V lost 3 bases and J 9 bases, leaving 13 bases between the germline ends. Germline lookup yields CDR1 SGDLS and CDR2 YYNGEE. This CDR3 has 13 amino acids. Findings and caveats of the study: The donors showed a predominance of white British ancestry and of females, with possible underestimation of clonal diversity. Spike was spanned by vaccine-associated CD4 TCRs, with dominance at 160-218 and 743-854.

Assay used: immunoSEQ multiplex PCR; TCRdb lists only in-frame clones, some missing. This sample has tens of thousands of clones, with about 87% found just once. Second-dose intervals of approximately 4 or approximately 12 weeks were pooled. On this clone: The antigen is unknown.

The chain combines TRBV9 with TRBJ2-1; D perhaps matches TRBD2 (6 bases). The source was peripheral blood, collected 28 days after the second AZD1222 dose. This TCR was recovered from an adult who received the AZD1222 COVID-19 vaccine. The CDR3 protein is CASSDDVGGEQFF. The CDR3 bases are TGTGCCAGCAGCGACGATGTGGGGGGTGAGCAGTTCTTC.